One and the same sample provided the 24 T cell receptor beta chains below, sequenced in a study of T cells in Graves' hyperthyroidism and ophthalmopathy. Template material for amplifying TCR beta CDR3 regions consisted of RNA transcripts. The study used the HTBI primer set for a first-round RT-PCR of the TCR CDR3. Using its own MiXCR run on the multiplex PCR reads, TCRdb lists one record per CDR3 protein. The sample records approximately 530,000 distinct CDR3 sequences, 16% being singletons. Sequencing was carried out using blood. The receptors stem from a woman between 18 and 30 years old with Graves' hyperthyroidism.

This clonotype was detected only a few times. The chain recombines TRBV20-1 with TRBJ2-2; D is unclear. The germline V gene encodes CDR1 DFQATT and CDR2 SNEGSKA (reference sequence). V lost 0 bases and J lost 6, with 8 bases in between. This CDR3 has 13 amino acids. The DNA for the CDR3 is TGCAGTGCTAGAGATCATAACCCCGGGGAGCTGTTTTTT. This gives the protein CSARDHNPGELFF.

This clonotype was picked up a small number of times. The chain has TRBV11-2 and TRBJ1-3; the D gene is possibly TRBD1 (5 bases). Trimming took off 1 base at V and 4 bases at J, with 11 bases between the two ends. Germline lookup yields CDR1 SGHAT and CDR2 FQNNGV. The CDR3 totals 15 residues. The CDR3 coding sequence is TGTGCCAGCAGCTTAGGCTTGAACAGGGGAAACACCATATATTTT. This encodes CASSLGLNRGNTIYF.

This clonotype was observed at least ten times. The chain recombines TRBV7-6 with TRBJ1-1; a possible D gene is TRBD1 (6 bases). The CDR3 consists of 13 residues. CDR1 SGHVS and CDR2 FNYEAQ come from the germline V gene. Trimming took off 1 base at V and 4 bases at J, with 7 bases between the two ends. The CDR3 DNA reads TGTGCCAGCAGCTTAGGGACAGCCACTGAAGCTTTCTTT. This gives the protein CASSLGTATEAFF.

J is TRBJ2-7 and V is TRBV3-1; D not resolved. Trimming removed 2 bases at V and 6 bases at J, with 8 bases between. The CDR3 contains 12 residues. Germline values: CDR1 LGHDT, CDR2 YNNKEL (reference sequence). This CDR3 reads CASSQRLSEQYF. CDR3 bases: TGTGCCAGCAGCCAACGATTAAGCGAGCAGTACTTC.

This clonotype has ten or more counts. J is TRBJ2-4 and V is TRBV7-2; D possibly corresponds to TRBD2 (6 bases). Trimming removed 2 bases at V and 6 bases at J, with 29 bases between. Germline values: CDR1 SGHTA, CDR2 FQGNSA. There are 20 residues in the CDR3. DNA of the CDR3: TGTGCCAGCAGCTTACGGTCTGGGACTTGGGGTATTGCCTTACGAAACATTCAGTACTTC. As protein: CASSLRSGTWGIALRNIQYF.

This rearrangement joins TRBV7-4 to TRBJ1-5; D remains unclear. This CDR3 has 15 amino acids. Germline values: CDR1 SGHVT, CDR2 SQSDAQ. Deletions cut 5 bases from V and 0 bases from J, with 11 bases between. CDR3 in DNA: TGTGCCAGCAGCCGAGTCGAGGGTAGCAATCAGCCCCAGCATTTT. As protein: CASSRVEGSNQPQHF.

The chain joins TRBV12-3 or TRBV12-4 to TRBJ1-1; D may be TRBD1 (5 bases). The CDR3 sequence is 14 residues long. Trimming stripped 4 bases from V and 1 base from J, with 10 bases between. The CDR3 is CASSYGHQNTEAFF. CDR3 in DNA: TGTGCCAGCAGTTATGGACACCAGAACACTGAAGCTTTCTTT.

The chain links TRBV6-1 to TRBJ2-1; TRBD2 matches at 13 bases. CDR3 length: 15 residues. CDR1 and CDR2 (germline): MNHNS, SASEGT. With V trimmed by 6 bases and J by 5 bases, 4 bases remained unmatched. The DNA of the CDR3 is TGTGCCAGCAGGGGACTAGCGGGGTGCGACAATGAGCAGTTCTTC. It translates to CASRGLAGCDNEQFF.

This clonotype has ten or more counts. The V and J genes are TRBV20-1 and TRBJ2-7; D might be TRBD1 or TRBD2, each matching 5 bases. CDR3 length: 16 residues. V dropped 5 bases and J dropped 2 bases, with 22 bases sitting between them. The V gene's germline CDR1 is DFQATT and CDR2 SNEGSKA (reference sequence). CDR3: CSALGPPTGAPYEQYF. The CDR3 nucleotides read TGCAGTGCTCTGGGGCCTCCCACCGGGGCCCCCTACGAGCAGTACTTC.

This clonotype was seen more than once but under ten times. CDR3 nucleotide sequence: TGTGCCAGCAGCCCCCGGGGGGACACCTTGCCCCTCCACTTT. Its translation is CASSPRGDTLPLHF. V and J are TRBV3-1 and TRBJ1-6, with D possibly being TRBD1 (6 bases). The CDR3 spans 14 residues. Trimming left V 4 bases short and J 13 bases short, with 17 bases between. Germline CDR1 LGHDT, CDR2 YNNKEL (reference sequence).

This clonotype was observed a handful of times. The chain couples TRBV5-4 to TRBJ2-3; TRBD1 aligns across 10 bases. CDR1 SGHNT and CDR2 YYREEE come from the germline V gene (reference sequence). V lost 4 bases, J lost 4 bases, and 6 bases stayed unmatched. The length of the CDR3 is 15 residues. The CDR3: CASSGGDRGADTQYF. The CDR3 DNA reads as TGTGCCAGCAGCGGGGGGGACAGGGGAGCAGATACGCAGTATTTT.

CDR3 sequence (DNA): TGTGCCAGTAGTAGCGGGAGAGGGGTCGACAATGAGCAGTTCTTC. Its translation: CASSSGRGVDNEQFF. The genes are TRBV19 and TRBJ2-1; 7 bases fit TRBD2. The CDR3 consists of 15 residues. The V gene's germline CDR1 is LNHDA and CDR2 SQIVND (reference sequence). The trim removed 4 bases at V and 5 bases at J, leaving 8 bases unmatched.

The chain carries TRBV11-3 and TRBJ1-3; D is perhaps TRBD1 (6 bases). The CDR3 is 16 residues long. Germline V gene lookup returns CDR1 SGHNT and CDR2 YENEEA. The V end was cut by 5 bases, the J end by 0 bases, with 14 bases between. Here the CDR3 DNA reads TGTGCCAGCAGCACTGTCACAGGGAACTCTGGAAACACCATATATTTT. It codes for CASSTVTGNSGNTIYF.

This clonotype was seen ten or more times. The chain employs TRBV20-1 and TRBJ2-1, with D possibly being TRBD1 (5 bases). CDR1 and CDR2 from the germline V gene are DFQATT and SNEGSKA (reference sequence). The CDR3 has 12 residues. V was cut by 8 bases and J by 8 bases, with 16 bases left in between. CDR3 nucleotide sequence: TGCAGTCCGTGGGGCCAGGGCGATGAGCAGTTCTTC. Protein product: CSPWGQGDEQFF.

The chain recombines TRBV19 with TRBJ2-1; 10 bases are shared with TRBD1. This CDR3 has 15 residues. Looked up from germline, CDR1 is LNHDA and CDR2 is SQIVND (reference sequence). V lost 6 bases, J lost 4 bases, and 6 bases stayed unmatched. Here the CDR3 reads CASRLDRGYYNEQFF. The CDR3 DNA reads TGTGCCAGTAGGCTGGACAGGGGGTATTACAATGAGCAGTTCTTC.

This clonotype has a handful of counts. This is likely a read error, given that the CDR3 carries no conserved phenylalanine or tryptophan at its end. This sequence joins TRBV3-1 and TRBJ1-5, with D possibly being TRBD1 (6 bases). Trimming cost V 0 bases and J 2 bases, with 11 bases left between them. The germline V gene encodes CDR1 LGHDT and CDR2 YNNKEL (reference sequence). The CDR3 runs to 16 residues. CDR3 protein: CASSQDLQGGNQPQHS. The CDR3 DNA reads as TGTGCCAGCAGCCAAGATCTACAGGGAGGCAATCAGCCCCAGCATTCT.

This clonotype was seen many times. V gene TRBV5-1 combines with J gene TRBJ2-5, with TRBD1 matching 7 bases. After removal of 5 bases from V and 5 bases from J, the junction contained 3 bases not matched to a gene. This CDR3 spans 12 amino acids. The germline V gene has CDR1 SGHRS and CDR2 YFSETQ. The CDR3 bases are TGCGCCAGCAGAGAAGGGGGCGAGACCCAGTACTTC. It specifies CASREGGETQYF.

The chain joins TRBV27 to TRBJ1-1; tentatively, D is TRBD1 (6 bases). Between the trimmed V and J ends, which lost 1 base and 1 base, there was a span of 10 bases. CDR1 is MNHEY and CDR2 is SMNVEV in the germline V gene (reference sequence). The CDR3 spans 15 residues. DNA for the CDR3: TGTGCCAGCAGTTTATACAGGGTCGGGAACACTGAAGCTTTCTTT. Amino acids: CASSLYRVGNTEAFF.

This clonotype was seen more than once but under ten times. The chain has TRBV7-9 and TRBJ2-7, with TRBD2 matching 11 bases. Per the germline V gene, CDR1 is SEHNR and CDR2 is FQNEAQ (reference sequence). This CDR3 comprises 15 residues. The junction had 2 bases not matched to a gene; V was cut back by 4 bases and J by 0 bases. In nucleotides, the CDR3 is TGTGCCAGCAGCTGGACTAGCGGGCCCTCCTACGAGCAGTACTTC. It is translated as CASSWTSGPSYEQYF.

This clonotype was seen at least ten times. The rearrangement links TRBV7-9 to TRBJ2-3; TRBD2 agrees at 11 bases. The CDR3 covers 15 residues. Germline trimming cut 5 bases from V and 4 bases from J; bases unmatched to any gene: 5. Germline CDR1 and CDR2: SEHNR and FQNEAQ (reference sequence). CDR3 protein: CASSPGLADPDTQYF. The CDR3 DNA reads as TGTGCCAGCAGCCCGGGACTAGCGGACCCAGATACGCAGTATTTT.

The sample holds a few counts of this clonotype. J is TRBJ1-2 and V is TRBV7-2; D not certain. The CDR3 is made up of 11 amino acids. Germline assignment: CDR1 SGHTA and CDR2 FQGNSA. Trimming removed 4 bases at V and 8 bases at J, with 8 bases between. The CDR3 protein is CASSWSSGYTF. CDR3 nucleotide sequence: TGTGCCAGCAGCTGGAGTTCGGGCTACACCTTC.

This clonotype was picked up many times. This chain joins TRBV6-1 and TRBJ2-5; 13 bases fit TRBD2. Germline lookup yields CDR1 MNHNS and CDR2 SASEGT. The CDR3 consists of 18 residues. Unmatched junction bases numbered 14, after V lost 5 bases and J lost 5 bases. CDR3 DNA sequence: TGTGCCAGCAGTTACCCATCGAAGGGACTAGCGGGGAGGGAGACCCAGTACTTC. Its protein is CASSYPSKGLAGRETQYF.

This clonotype was observed at least ten times. The rearrangement uses TRBV20-1 and TRBJ2-5; D ambiguous. Per the germline V gene, CDR1 is DFQATT and CDR2 is SNEGSKA (reference sequence). The CDR3 is 11 residues long. Between the trimmed V and J ends, which lost 5 bases and 5 bases, there was a span of 9 bases. The CDR3 spells CSADLRETQYF. The DNA of the CDR3 is TGCAGTGCTGATCTTAGGGAGACCCAGTACTTC.

This clonotype showed up many times. The chain has TRBV28 and TRBJ2-5; 9 nucleotides match TRBD2. V was clipped by 8 bases and J by 5 bases; unmatched bases: 6. The CDR3 length is 13 residues. Germline V gene sequence: CDR1 MDHEN, CDR2 SYDVKM. Written as DNA, the CDR3 is TGTGCCAGCCGCGGGGGGGGGAAGGAGACCCAGTACTTC. It specifies CASRGGGKETQYF.